The 3 T cell receptor beta chains below come from one sample, sequenced in a study of PD-L1 blockade in urothelial cancer. Libraries were prepared by immunoSEQ multiplex PCR; TCRdb keeps only in-frame clonotypes and omits some of them. The sample lists roughly 130,000 clones; about 81% were seen once. The time point is: pretreatment peripheral blood. Sample: PBMCs, taken around atezolizumab (anti-PD-L1) treatment. These receptor sequences come from a man between 50 and 59 years old with urothelial cancer.

This clone was counted once. The rearrangement links TRBV11-2 to TRBJ2-7, with D unresolved. The CDR3 has 14 residues. CDR1 and CDR2 (germline): SGHAT, FQNNGV. V dropped 0 bases and J dropped 4 bases, with 10 bases sitting between them. The CDR3 region is CASSLDLTTYEQYF. The CDR3 DNA sequence: TGTGCCAGCAGCTTAGATCTGACAACATACGAGCAGTACTTC.

This clone appeared a single time. The chain joins TRBV29-1 to TRBJ2-7; 10 bases are shared with TRBD1. The germline V gene has CDR1 SQVTM and CDR2 ANQGSEA. The CDR3 runs to 13 residues. Unmatched junction bases numbered 6, after V lost 4 bases and J lost 6 bases. The CDR3 sequence is CSVGDRGFFEQYF. The CDR3 nucleotides read TGCAGCGTTGGGGACAGGGGATTTTTCGAGCAGTACTTC.

J is TRBJ1-6 and V is TRBV7-6; 7 bases fit TRBD1. V shed 5 bases and J 10 bases; nucleotides not matched to a gene: 8. Germline CDR1 and CDR2: SGHVS and FNYEAQ. The CDR3 covers 14 residues. DNA for the CDR3: TGTGCCAGCAGCGGCCGGACAGGTGGCTCACCCCTCCACTTT. This encodes CASSGRTGGSPLHF.